These 24 T cell receptor beta chains were all obtained from the same sample, sequenced in a study of blood T cell repertoires in COVID-19 (dated by TCRdb to the early 2020s). Library preparation was by the immunoSEQ multiplex PCR assay. TCRdb's version of the immuneACCESS table is confined to in-frame rearrangements and falls short of the full clone set. An unresolved V gene accounts for under half of the shortfall where checked; the remainder is of unknown origin. Counted in this sample were fewer than 50,000 clones; more than 75% of them appeared once. Jointly, the top ten make up approximately 10% of the sample. The sample was peripheral blood. The receptor set was obtained from a man aged 50 to 59 with active COVID-19.

The rearrangement uses TRBV12-2 and TRBJ2-1; the listed D gene, TRBD2, was not tested against the DNA. TRBV12-2 is deemed a pseudogene. This CDR3 comprises 16 residues. The CDR3 loop is CASRLERLVGDNEQFF. The CDR3 DNA is TGTGCAAGTCGCTTAGAAAGGCTGGTAGGAGACAATGAGCAGTTCTTC.

This clone was seen a handful of times. This chain connects TRBV4-1 to TRBJ1-1; 10 positions match TRBD1. Germline lookup yields CDR1 MGHRA and CDR2 YSYEKL. V lost 3 bases, J lost 6 bases, and 4 bases stayed unmatched. The CDR3 is 14 amino acids. DNA for the CDR3: TGCGCCAGCAGCCACCCCGGGACAGGGGCTGAAGCTTTCTTT. Protein: CASSHPGTGAEAFF.

The gene calls are TRBV28 and TRBJ2-3, with TRBD2 identical over 10 bases. Germline V lookup: CDR1 MDHEN, CDR2 SYDVKM. The CDR3 length is 16 residues. Trimming took 5 bases from V and 5 from J; bases not matched to a gene: 10. CDR3: CASSGAIAGGIDTQYF. CDR3 DNA sequence: TGTGCCAGCAGTGGAGCCATAGCGGGAGGAATAGATACGCAGTATTTT.

The chain links TRBV5-8 to TRBJ1-5, with D possibly being TRBD1 (5 bases). The germline gives CDR1 SGHTS, CDR2 YDEGEE. The V end was cut by 1 base, the J end by 7 bases, with 12 bases between. The CDR3 consists of 14 residues. The CDR3 DNA follows: TGTGCCAGCAGCTTGTTTCAGGGAATACAGCCCCAGCATTTT. Protein sequence: CASSLFQGIQPQHF.

The CDR3 loop is CASRRYEKLFF. The CDR3 nucleotides are TGTGCCAGCAGGAGATATGAAAAACTGTTTTTT. The V gene is TRBV28, the J gene TRBJ1-4, with D unclear. This CDR3 has 11 amino acids. In germline, CDR1 is MDHEN, CDR2 SYDVKM. V was pared by 6 bases and J by 6 bases, with 5 bases between.

This clone turned up a few times. This chain uses TRBV7-9 with TRBJ2-3, with D perhaps matching TRBD1 (5 bases). Deletions cut 1 base from V and 1 base from J, with 9 bases between. The CDR3 is 15 amino acids. The germline V gene has CDR1 SEHNR and CDR2 FQNEAQ (reference sequence). The CDR3 region has the DNA TGTGCCAGCAGCTTAGAAGGGGTCGGCACAGATACGCAGTATTTT. It codes for CASSLEGVGTDTQYF.

The chain joins TRBV29-1 to TRBJ1-2, with 7 bases matching TRBD1. Germline values: CDR1 SQVTM, CDR2 ANQGSEA. V was pared by 6 bases and J by 8 bases, with 15 bases of the junction left unmatched. The CDR3 is 14 amino acids. As DNA, the CDR3 is TGCAGCGTCACCCAAGGGGGGACAGCTGCAGGCTACACCTTC. Its protein is CSVTQGGTAAGYTF. The full variable domain, in which reference TRBV29-1 and TRBJ1-2 provide the parts outside the CDR3, is SAVISQKPSRDICQRGTSLTIQCQVDSQVTMMFWYRQQPGQSLTLIATANQGSEATYESGFVIDKFPISRPNLTFSTLTVSNMSPEDSSIYLCSVTQGGTAAGYTFGSGTRLTVV.

The chain employs TRBV4-1 and TRBJ1-2; 10 positions match TRBD1. The CDR3 contains 17 residues. Germline loops: CDR1 MGHRA, CDR2 YSYEKL. The J segment lost 4 bases and the V segment lost 0 bases, leaving 8 bases of the junction unmatched. Here the CDR3 reads CASSQDWTGGIVYGYTF. In DNA, the CDR3 is TGCGCCAGCAGCCAAGATTGGACAGGGGGAATCGTCTATGGCTACACCTTC.

This clone was counted once. This chain joins TRBV6-5 and TRBJ2-1; 8 bases are shared with TRBD1. The V and J ends lost 6 bases and 5 bases, in that order; junction bases with no gene match: 6. This CDR3 spans 14 amino acids. CDR1 MNHEY and CDR2 SVGAGI come from the germline V gene. Here the CDR3 reads CASSRDRRNNEQFF. The CDR3 DNA sequence: TGTGCCAGCAGCCGGGACAGGCGTAACAATGAGCAGTTCTTC.

In this sample, this clone turned up once. The genes are TRBV19 and TRBJ2-2, with D maybe TRBD1 (5 bases). CDR1 is LNHDA, CDR2 SQIVND, per germline (reference sequence). The CDR3 has 15 residues. The V end was cut by 7 bases, the J end by 6 bases, with 18 bases between. As DNA, the CDR3 is TGTGCCAGTACCATATACTCAGGGTTGCCCGGGGAGCTGTTTTTT. As protein: CASTIYSGLPGELFF.

This clone is labeled as medium-sized. This chain links TRBV15 with TRBJ1-1, with 7 bases that match TRBD1. CDR3 length: 14 residues. Germline CDR1 is LNHNV and CDR2 is YYDKDF (reference sequence). J lost 7 bases, V lost 4 bases, and 9 bases had no gene match. As DNA, the CDR3 is TGTGCCACCAGCATCGGGACAGATCACCGTGAAGCTTTCTTT. Protein: CATSIGTDHREAFF.

This clone is a singleton in its sample. V and J are TRBV9 and TRBJ2-5; 8 bases agree with TRBD1. Losses at the gene ends were 0 bases for V and 4 bases for J; bases not matched to a gene: 8. This CDR3 comprises 16 residues. Germline CDR1 and CDR2: SGDLS and YYNGEE. In DNA, the CDR3 is TGTGCCAGCAGCGTAGTGGCAGGGGGCGTACGAGAGACCCAGTACTTC. This encodes CASSVVAGGVRETQYF.

This clone was detected only once. The CDR3 DNA sequence: TGTGCCAGCACCGACCCGGACTTAGCCAATCAGCCCCAGCATTTT. It encodes CASTDPDLANQPQHF. The chain has TRBV6-5 and TRBJ1-5, with D unclear. CDR3 length equals 15 residues. The V and J ends lost 7 bases and 3 bases respectively, with 16 bases between them. Germline V gene data show CDR1 as MNHEY and CDR2 as SVGAGI.

The J gene is TRBJ2-2, the V gene TRBV7-3; D might be TRBD2 (6 bases). Germline values: CDR1 SGHTA, CDR2 FQGTGA. This CDR3 contains 12 residues. With 3 bases removed from V and 8 bases from J, the gap between germline ends came to 7 bases. CDR3 amino acids: CASSFGLGELFF. CDR3 sequence (DNA): TGTGCCAGCAGCTTCGGACTAGGGGAGCTGTTTTTT.

This rearrangement joins TRBV3-1 (or the pseudogene TRBV3-2) to TRBJ2-7, with a possible D match to TRBD1 (6 bases). V was clipped by 0 bases and J by 7 bases, with 16 bases between them. Germline-derived CDR1 and CDR2 are LGHDT and YNNKEL (reference sequence). This CDR3 is 15 amino acids long. CDR3: CASSQDTEQGWEQYF. CDR3 nucleotides: TGTGCCAGCAGCCAAGATACGGAACAGGGTTGGGAGCAGTACTTC.

The chain joins TRBV5-4 to TRBJ2-5; 8 bases agree with TRBD1. Losses at the gene ends were 2 bases for V and 4 bases for J; bases not matched to a gene: 16. Germline assignment: CDR1 SGHNT and CDR2 YYREEE (reference sequence). The CDR3 contains 18 residues. CDR3 DNA: TGTGCCAGCAGCTTTTTACTAGGACAGGGAATTTTGGGAGAGACCCAGTACTTC. Its protein product is CASSFLLGQGILGETQYF. Filled out from reference TRBV5-4 and TRBJ2-5, the complete variable domain reads ETGVTQSPTHLIKTRGQQVTLRCSSQSGHNTVSWYQQALGQGPQFIFQYYREEENGRGNFPPRFSGLQFPNYSSELNVNALELDDSALYLCASSFLLGQGILGETQYFGPGTRLLVL.

V gene TRBV11-2 combines with J gene TRBJ1-2; perhaps TRBD1 as D (6 bases). With 5 bases removed from V and 2 bases from J, the gap between germline ends came to 12 bases. Looked up from germline, CDR1 is SGHAT and CDR2 is FQNNGV. The CDR3 is 14 amino acids. The CDR3 region has the DNA TGTGCCAGCAGCCAGGGGACTAACAACTATGGCTACACCTTC. This gives the protein CASSQGTNNYGYTF.

This sequence joins TRBV27 and TRBJ1-5; tentative D call: TRBD1 (5 bases). CDR3 length: 15 residues. Germline CDR1 and CDR2: MNHEY and SMNVEV (reference sequence). The ends were cut back, 8 bases at V and 2 bases at J, with 16 bases in the middle. The CDR3 DNA is TGTGCCAGCCAACTGGCGGGGGGAGGCAATCAGCCCCAGCATTTT. It yields the protein CASQLAGGGNQPQHF.

V usage is TRBV28 and J usage is TRBJ2-1, with 8 nucleotides matching TRBD1. The CDR3 extends over 13 amino acids. The V segment lost 6 bases and the J segment 7 bases; nucleotides outside the gene matches: 5. Germline V gene data show CDR1 as MDHEN and CDR2 as SYDVKM. CDR3 protein: CASRRTGFNEQFF. In DNA form, the CDR3 reads TGTGCCAGCAGACGGACAGGGTTTAATGAGCAGTTCTTC. Full variable domain (rest looked up from reference TRBV28 and TRBJ2-1): DVKVTQSSRYLVKRTGEKVFLECVQDMDHENMFWYRQDPGLGLRLIYFSYDVKMKEKGDIPEGYSVSREKKERFSLILESASTNQTSMYLCASRRTGFNEQFFGPGTRLTVL.

The chain couples TRBV19 to TRBJ2-1; the D gene is possibly TRBD2 (6 bases). Per germline, CDR1 LNHDA and CDR2 SQIVND (reference sequence). This CDR3 spans 12 amino acids. Trimming removed 6 bases from V and 6 bases from J, with 9 bases in between. CDR3 in DNA: TGTGCCAGTAGAGGTAGCGGCAATGAGCAGTTCTTC. Protein: CASRGSGNEQFF.

The chain combines TRBV6-4 with TRBJ2-3; 9 nucleotides agree with TRBD1. J was trimmed by 2 bases and V by 8 bases; bases with no gene match: 5. The CDR3 spans 14 residues. Germline V gene lookup returns CDR1 MRHNA and CDR2 SNTAGT. The CDR3, as DNA: TGTGCCAGCTCTCCACAGGGGGCCACAGATACGCAGTATTTT. The encoded protein is CASSPQGATDTQYF.

Only one count was recorded for this clone. V and J are TRBV5-1 and TRBJ1-1, with D possibly being TRBD1 (6 bases). Germline V lookup: CDR1 SGHRS, CDR2 YFSETQ. This CDR3 region has 15 residues. V was shortened by 4 bases and J by 1 base, with 14 bases between the two germline ends. The CDR3: CASSGRQDSNTEAFF. As DNA, the CDR3 is TGCGCCAGCAGCGGGCGACAGGACTCGAACACTGAAGCTTTCTTT.

This chain joins TRBV5-1 and TRBJ1-1; 7 nucleotides line up with TRBD1. Looked up from germline, CDR1 is SGHRS and CDR2 is YFSETQ. J lost 3 bases, V lost 4 bases, and 9 bases had no gene match. This CDR3 comprises 15 residues. As DNA, the CDR3 is TGCGCCAGCAGCCTGGAAGCACAGGGGTACACTGAAGCTTTCTTT. This codes for CASSLEAQGYTEAFF.

The CDR3 DNA follows: TGTGCCACCAGCAGAGATATAGAGGGTGAGCAGTTCTTC. It translates to CATSRDIEGEQFF. The V and J genes are TRBV15 and TRBJ2-1, with D tentatively TRBD2 (5 bases). V was shortened by 0 bases and J by 9 bases, with 9 bases between the two germline ends. Germline lookup yields CDR1 LNHNV and CDR2 YYDKDF (reference sequence). CDR3 size: 13 residues. Complete variable domain (other parts from reference TRBV15 and TRBJ2-1): DAMVIQNPRYQVTQFGKPVTLSCSQTLNHNVMYWYQQKSSQAPKLLFHYYDKDFNNEADTPDNFQSRRPNTSFCFLDIRSPGLGDTAMYLCATSRDIEGEQFFGPGTRLTVL.